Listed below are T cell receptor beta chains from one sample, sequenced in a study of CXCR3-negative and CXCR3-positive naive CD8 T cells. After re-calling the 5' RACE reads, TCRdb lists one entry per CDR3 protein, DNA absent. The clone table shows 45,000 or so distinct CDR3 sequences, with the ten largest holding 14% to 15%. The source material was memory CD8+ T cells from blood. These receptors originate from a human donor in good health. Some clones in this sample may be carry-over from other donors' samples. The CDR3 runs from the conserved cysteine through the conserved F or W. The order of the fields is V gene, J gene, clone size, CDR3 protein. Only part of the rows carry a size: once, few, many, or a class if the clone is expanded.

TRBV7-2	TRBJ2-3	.	CASSEWGGLTDTQYF
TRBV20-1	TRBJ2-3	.	CSAPRLAAEADTQYF
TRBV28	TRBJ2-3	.	CASSFSPGLAGVNTDTQYF
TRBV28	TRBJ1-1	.	CASIQRGHTEAFF
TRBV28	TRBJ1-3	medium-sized	CASRLTGSGGNTIYF
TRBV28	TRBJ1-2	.	CASSETGPTNYGYTF
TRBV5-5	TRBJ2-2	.	CATHDYPNTGELFF
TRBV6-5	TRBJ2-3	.	CASSYRDSHTDTQYF
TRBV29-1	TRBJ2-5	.	CSVEERPRQETQYF
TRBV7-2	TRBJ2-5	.	CASSLIGLMETQYF
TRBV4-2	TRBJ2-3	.	CASSPARGGADTQYF
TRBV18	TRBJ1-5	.	CASSPPWAGGEPQHF
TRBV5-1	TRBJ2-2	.	CASSRREKDTGELFF
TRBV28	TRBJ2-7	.	CASSDEAGGPAYEQYF
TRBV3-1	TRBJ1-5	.	CASGYRAGNQPQHF
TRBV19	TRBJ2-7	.	CASSVGQARYEQYF
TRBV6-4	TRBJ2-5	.	CASNDWETQYF
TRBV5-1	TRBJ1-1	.	CASSHGRARAEAFF
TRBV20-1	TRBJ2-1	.	CSPWAGSNEQFF
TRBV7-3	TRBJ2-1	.	CASSAFLAGGNNEQFF
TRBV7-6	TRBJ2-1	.	CASSLAGGPYNEQFF
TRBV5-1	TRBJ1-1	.	CASSPGGNTEAFF
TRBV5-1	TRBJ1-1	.	CASSLEGTGLPEAFF
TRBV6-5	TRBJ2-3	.	CASSYSTGSDTQYF
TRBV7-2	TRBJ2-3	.	CASSSSGIGDTDTQYF
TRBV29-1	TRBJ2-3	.	CSVEDLRGDTDTQYF
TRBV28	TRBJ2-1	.	CASKPLLAGGLNEQFF
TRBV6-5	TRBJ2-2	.	CASSYLVAAGELFF
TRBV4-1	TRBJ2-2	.	CASSLLGRELFF
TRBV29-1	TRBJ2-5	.	CSASGTEQETQYF
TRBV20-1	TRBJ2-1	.	CSALGQGPSYNEQFF
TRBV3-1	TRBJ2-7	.	CASSQGRDRDGYEQYF
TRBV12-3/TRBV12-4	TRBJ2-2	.	CASSLVPGELFF
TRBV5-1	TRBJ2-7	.	CASSLVPDGLYEQYF
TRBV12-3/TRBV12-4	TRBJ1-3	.	CASSLRVSGNTIYF
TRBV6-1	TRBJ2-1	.	CASSLSPGLSSYNEQFF
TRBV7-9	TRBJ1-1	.	CASSLSPEWDRTEAFF
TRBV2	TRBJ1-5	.	CASGSNQPQHF
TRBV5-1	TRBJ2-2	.	CASSLIQWDTGELFF
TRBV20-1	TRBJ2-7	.	CSARDGEGPVPYEQYF
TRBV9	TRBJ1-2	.	CASSVASGPVYGYTF
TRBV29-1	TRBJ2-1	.	CSVEDYGQAGEQFF
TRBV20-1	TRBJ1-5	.	CRAEGPGTGYQPQHF
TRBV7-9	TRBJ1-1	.	CASSLAVGHDTEAFF
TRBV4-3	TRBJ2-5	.	CASSQRWRDVQETQYF
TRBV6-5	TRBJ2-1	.	CASSYSSQYNEQFF
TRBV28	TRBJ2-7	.	CASSLGLARNYEQYF
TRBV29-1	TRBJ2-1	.	CSARGQANEQFF